A selection of T cell receptor beta chains follows, all from one sample in a study of cytomegalovirus exposure and HLA in healthy donors. The data were produced by immunoSEQ multiplex PCR, yet TCRdb's version contains in-frame clones alone and is incomplete. The table has 100,000 to 120,000 clones, approximately 82% seen once; the top ten hold more than 8%. The source material was PBMCs. These receptors were obtained from a man between 40 and 49 years old in good health and CMV-seropositive. CDR3s include the opening cysteine and the closing phenylalanine or tryptophan. The D gene is left open where the match is weak. The listing skips clone size in some rows; elsewhere it reads once, few, many or a size class.

clone_size	v_call	j_call	d_call	cdr3_length	cdr3_nt	cdr3_aa
NA	TRBV5-6	TRBJ1-2	TRBD1	14	TGTGCCAGCAGTACAGGGGGTACTAACTATGGCTACACCTTC	CASSTGGTNYGYTF
NA	TRBV6-1	TRBJ2-7	NA	14	TGTGCCATAGCTTTTACGCAGAGTTACTACGAGCAGTACTTC	CAIAFTQSYYEQYF
NA	TRBV2	TRBJ2-5	TRBD1	14	TGTGCCAGCAGGGGACAGGGGATTGCGGAGACCCAGTACTTC	CASRGQGIAETQYF
NA	TRBV11-2	TRBJ2-7	NA	15	TGTGCCAGCAGCTTAGATCCTGCGGTACCGTACGAGCAGTACTTC	CASSLDPAVPYEQYF
few	TRBV27	TRBJ2-3	NA	14	TGTGCCAGCAGTCTTCTAAGAAACACAGATACGCAGTATTTT	CASSLLRNTDTQYF
NA	TRBV19	TRBJ2-4	TRBD1	16	TGTGCCAGTAGGGGGGACAGGGCCGTAGCCAAAAACATTCAGTACTTC	CASRGDRAVAKNIQYF
few	TRBV9	TRBJ2-5	TRBD1	17	TGTGCCAGCAGCGATAGGGACAGGGGGCCCCCGAAGGAGACCCAGTACTTC	CASSDRDRGPPKETQYF
NA	TRBV27	TRBJ2-3	TRBD2	17	TGTGCCAGCAGTCCCTTGGGGGGAGGGCCTAGCACAGATACGCAGTATTTT	CASSPLGGGPSTDTQYF
NA	TRBV4-1	TRBJ2-1	TRBD2	14	TGCGCCAGCAGCCATCCCGGACTAGCACTTGAGCAGTTCTTC	CASSHPGLALEQFF
NA	TRBV4-3	TRBJ2-1	NA	16	TGCGCCAGCAGCCAAGATCTTGCGGGGAACAACAATGAGCAGTTCTTC	CASSQDLAGNNNEQFF
NA	TRBV30	TRBJ2-4	NA	12	TGTGCCTGGAGTTCTCGAGTGAACATTCAGTACTTC	CAWSSRVNIQYF
NA	TRBV28	TRBJ1-6	NA	14	TGTGCCAGCAGATACGGACAGACTAATTCACCCCTCCACTTT	CASRYGQTNSPLHF